This TCR beta chain was captured in a study of technical replicates of blood from a handful of donors. V was pared by 5 bases and J by 3 bases, with 8 bases of the junction left unmatched. Looked up from germline, CDR1 is LGHNA and CDR2 is YSLEER. The CDR3 has 16 amino acids. Generated by immunoSEQ multiplex PCR, the TCRdb table keeps only in-frame clones and is missing some. The sample contains some 64,000 clones, approximately 83% of which appear only once. The material sequenced was PBMCs. The chain combines TRBV4-3 with TRBJ2-2; 8 positions agree with TRBD1. The source of this sequence is a human donor in good health. Some clones in this sample may be carry-over from other donors' samples. The CDR3 DNA follows: TGCGCCAGCAGCTTTCGGACAGGGTGGGACACCGGGGAGCTGTTTTTT. As protein: CASSFRTGWDTGELFF.